The clone carrying this T cell receptor (beta chain) is a singleton in its sample. Its target is unknown. Between the trimmed V and J ends, which lost 7 bases and 1 base, there was a span of 16 bases. Germline V gene sequence: CDR1 MNHEY, CDR2 SVGAGI. The CDR3 is made up of 15 amino acids. Samples were taken several times over chemoradiotherapy. These data belong to a study of chemoradiotherapy in HPV16-positive cancers. As for the study in general: Candidate HPV-specific clones and shared TCR motifs came from two HPV16-positive patients. General observations from the study: Better recurrence-free survival went with HPV-responsive T-cell expansion in HPV16-positive patients. During treatment, candidate HPV-specific clones and E7-related motifs expanded in tumor.

The protocol was immunoSEQ multiplex PCR, while the TCRdb copy is restricted to in-frame clones and leaves out a portion. The table includes some 4,900 clones, about 96% detected once. The chain combines TRBV6-5 with TRBJ1-1; D is uncertain. The sample in question was tumor tissue, obtained from a patient who underwent chemoradiotherapy. This receptor was obtained from a human donor with HPV-associated anogenital cancer. CDR3 in amino acids: CASTPRTFKNTEAFF. CDR3 nucleotide sequence: TGTGCCAGCACCCCCCGGACTTTTAAGAACACTGAAGCTTTCTTT.